Shown below are 3 T cell receptor beta chains from a single sample sequenced in a study of T cells in Graves' hyperthyroidism and ophthalmopathy. Amplification targeted TCR beta CDR3 regions from RNA transcripts. A first-round RT-PCR of the TCR CDR3 used the HTBI primer set. MiXCR was run by TCRdb on the multiplex PCR reads, yielding one entry per CDR3 protein. The sample lists hundreds of thousands of distinct CDR3 sequences; roughly 18% were seen once. Sequencing was done on a sample of blood. These receptor sequences come from a man aged 50 or older with Graves' ophthalmopathy.

This clonotype was picked up a small number of times. The CDR3: CASSYSGASGRFYEQYF. The CDR3 DNA reads TGTGCCAGCAGTTACTCCGGGGCCAGCGGGAGATTTTACGAGCAGTACTTC. The V gene is TRBV6-5, the J gene TRBJ2-7; 8 nucleotides agree with TRBD2. The germline V gene encodes CDR1 MNHEY and CDR2 SVGAGI. The CDR3 has 17 residues. The trim removed 0 bases at V and 4 bases at J, leaving 11 bases unmatched.

The rearrangement joins TRBV15 to TRBJ1-4, with TRBD1 as a possible D gene (6 bases). Germline V gene sequence: CDR1 LNHNV, CDR2 YYDKDF (reference sequence). V gave up 1 base and J gave up 3 bases, with 9 bases separating them. This CDR3 contains 15 residues. The CDR3 nucleotides are TGTGCCACCAGCAGAGTTGCAGGGGCTAATGAAAAACTGTTTTTT. Its translation is CATSRVAGANEKLFF. The whole variable domain, filled in from reference TRBV15 and TRBJ1-4, reads DAMVIQNPRYQVTQFGKPVTLSCSQTLNHNVMYWYQQKSSQAPKLLFHYYDKDFNNEADTPDNFQSRRPNTSFCFLDIRSPGLGDTAMYLCATSRVAGANEKLFFGSGTQLSVL.

This clonotype was counted at least ten times. This sequence joins TRBV28 and TRBJ2-7, with TRBD1 matching over 10 bases. Trimming cost V 5 bases and J 0 bases; bases outside gene matches: 4. The germline V gene encodes CDR1 MDHEN and CDR2 SYDVKM. The CDR3 is 15 amino acids. Written as DNA, the CDR3 is TGTGCCAGCAGTCTACGGACAGGGGGCTCCTACGAGCAGTACTTC. Protein: CASSLRTGGSYEQYF.